These T cell receptor beta chains were read from a single sample in a study of breast tumors, draining lymph nodes, adjacent tissues. TCRdb independently ran MiXCR on the multiplex PCR reads; one entry per CDR3 protein. The data show around 250,000 distinct CDR3 sequences, approximately 36% seen once. The sequenced sample was axillary lymph node tissue. Source of these receptors: a female donor with breast cancer. Some clones in this sample may be carry-over from other donors' samples. Each CDR3 is given with its conserved first and last residue. The D gene is left open where the match is weak. The listing skips clone size in some rows; elsewhere it reads once, few, many or a size class.

j_gene	v_gene	abundance	d_gene	CDR3nt	CDR3aa
TRBJ1-5	TRBV20-1	once	NA	TGCAGTGTGGTGGGGGGCTCCTACGAGCATTTT	CSVVGGSYEHF
TRBJ2-1	TRBV20-1	many	TRBD2	TGCAGTGCTAGAGATTCTAGCGGGTTTAGCTCCTACAATGAGCAGTTCTTC	CSARDSSGFSSYNEQFF
TRBJ1-5	TRBV7-2	many	NA	TGTGCCAGCAGCTTAGAGGGTGGGGTGGGTCAGCCCCAGCATTTT	CASSLEGGVGQPQHF
TRBJ2-1	TRBV20-1	NA	TRBD2	TGCAGTGCTAGTGGGTTTTATGGGAGGGCTGGTGAGCAGTTCTTC	CSASGFYGRAGEQFF
TRBJ2-1	TRBV7-9	many	NA	TGTGCCAGCAGCTTAGCCGGGAAGAGGTCCTACAATGAGCAGTTCTTC	CASSLAGKRSYNEQFF
TRBJ1-5	TRBV10-3	many	NA	TGTGCCATCGGGTCCGGGACCGGACAAGCGGGGCCCCAGCATTTT	CAIGSGTGQAGPQHF
TRBJ2-5	TRBV4-1	once	TRBD1	TGCGCCAGCAGCCACACCCTGGGACAGGACGAGTACTTC	CASSHTLGQDEYF
TRBJ1-5	TRBV15	NA	NA	TGTGCCACCAGCAGAGGGGGACGGAATCAGCCCCAGCATTTT	CATSRGGRNQPQHF
TRBJ2-1	TRBV7-3	many	NA	TGTGCCAGCAGCTTAACTAGCATTGTGCAGAATGAGCAGTTCTTC	CASSLTSIVQNEQFF
TRBJ1-2	TRBV6-2/TRBV6-3	NA	NA	TGTGCCAGCAGTTATGGGGCCTATGGCTACACCTTC	CASSYGAYGYTF